These 22 T cell receptor beta chains were all obtained from the same sample, sequenced in a study of identical twins (dated by TCRdb to the mid-2010s). The method behind the library was 5' RACE. Sequenced using an Illumina HiSeq 2000. TCRdb ran its own pipeline on the public reads, namely fastp trimming at Q25 and MiXCR clone calling, and kept in-frame beta chains. When rows share a CDR3 protein, they turn into one entry using the most common DNA and genes. Counted in this sample were fewer than 350,000 distinct CDR3 sequences; 6.5% to 9.5% of them appeared once. Less than 2.5% of the sample rests with the top ten. Separately, the same data were catalogued under a study of yellow fever vaccine responses in identical twins.

Material: memory (CD45RO+) T cells sorted from blood. According to the study, the label for this sample's cell subset or site signals: CD45RO+ enriched T cells. All receptors derive from a woman younger than 35 in good health.

The chain combines TRBV12-5 with TRBJ2-1, with TRBD2 matching over 8 bases. The germline gives CDR1 LGHNT, CDR2 FRNRAP. V lost 3 bases, J lost 5 bases, and 15 bases stayed unmatched. This CDR3 comprises 18 residues. This chain's CDR3 is CASGFATSSGSPNNEQFF. CDR3 nucleotides: TGTGCTAGTGGTTTCGCCACCTCTAGCGGGTCTCCTAACAATGAGCAGTTCTTC. The complete variable domain, with remaining parts taken from reference TRBV12-5 and TRBJ2-1, reads DARVTQTPRHKVTEMGQEVTMRCQPILGHNTVFWYRQTMMQGLELLAYFRNRAPLDDSGMPKDRFSAEMPDATLATLKIQPSEPRDSAVYFCASGFATSSGSPNNEQFFGPGTRLTVL.

The sample holds a few counts of this clonotype. CDR3 nucleotide sequence: TGCAGTGCTAGGCGATACGAGACCCAGTACTTC. It codes for CSARRYETQYF. The J gene is TRBJ2-5, the V gene TRBV20-1; D is ambiguous. The germline CDR1 and CDR2 sequences are DFQATT and SNEGSKA (reference sequence). V lost 3 bases and J 5 bases, leaving 7 bases between the germline ends. This CDR3 region has 11 residues.

There are many counts of this clonotype. The chain links TRBV5-1 to TRBJ1-1, with TRBD1 as a possible D gene (6 bases). V was shortened by 2 bases and J by 2 bases, with 10 bases between the two germline ends. The CDR3 is 14 residues long. The germline V gene encodes CDR1 SGHRS and CDR2 YFSETQ. CDR3 region: CASSFQGQNTEAFF. DNA of the CDR3: TGCGCCAGCAGCTTTCAGGGACAAAACACTGAAGCTTTCTTT.

There are a few counts of this clonotype. The genes are TRBV6-2 or TRBV6-3 and TRBJ2-5, with D possibly TRBD1 on 6 matching bases. Per germline, CDR1 MNHEY and CDR2 SVGEGT. The CDR3 covers 14 residues. Deletions cut 6 bases from V and 4 bases from J, with 15 bases between. The CDR3 loop is CASSLGQSVETQYF. CDR3 DNA: TGTGCCAGCAGCCTCGGACAGTCGGTAGAGACCCAGTACTTC.

CDR3 residues: CSDPRGKGRIGQVQETQYF. CDR3 nucleotide sequence: TGCAGCGACCCACGGGGGAAAGGTCGTATCGGACAGGTCCAAGAGACCCAGTACTTC. V gene TRBV29-1 combines with J gene TRBJ2-5, with TRBD1 as a possible D gene (7 bases). The V gene's germline CDR1 is SQVTM and CDR2 ANQGSEA. Trimming took off 7 bases at V and 1 base at J, with 31 bases between the two ends. The CDR3 has 19 residues.

This clonotype was observed a few times. This chain joins TRBV7-8 and TRBJ2-1; D unresolved. Germline values: CDR1 SGHVS, CDR2 FQNEAQ. The CDR3 sequence is 13 residues long. The V and J ends lost 5 bases and 8 bases respectively, with 13 bases between them. Here the CDR3 reads CASSPFPMDEQFF. The DNA of the CDR3 is TGTGCCAGCAGCCCCTTCCCCATGGATGAGCAGTTCTTC.

This clonotype has a count of ten or more. The chain joins TRBV24-1 to TRBJ2-3; 7 bases line up with TRBD1. V trimming: 6 bases; J trimming: 1 base; junction bases outside the gene matches: 3. CDR3 size: 14 residues. The germline gives CDR1 KGHDR, CDR2 SFDVKD. The DNA for the CDR3 is TGTGCCACCAGTCGAACAGGGGGCACAGATACGCAGTATTTT. As protein: CATSRTGGTDTQYF.

This clonotype was found a few times. This chain links TRBV2 with TRBJ2-2; D may match TRBD1 or TRBD2 (5 bases each). Germline CDR1 reads SNHLY; CDR2 reads FYNNEI. This CDR3 region has 16 residues. Between the trimmed V and J ends, which lost 6 bases and 5 bases, there was a span of 19 bases. The CDR3 coding sequence is TGTGCCAGCAGCATCCCACGTGGGGGTCGGACCGGGGAGCTGTTTTTT. The encoded protein is CASSIPRGGRTGELFF.

The chain recombines TRBV18 with TRBJ2-5; D gene ambiguous. Germline CDR1 reads KGHSH; CDR2 reads LQKENI. The CDR3 is 16 amino acids. Trimming left V 0 bases short and J 7 bases short, with 18 bases between. The CDR3 protein is CASSPPVTQIRGTQYF. In DNA, the CDR3 is TGTGCCAGCTCACCACCGGTGACCCAAATACGTGGGACCCAGTACTTC.

This clonotype was picked up many times. The genes are TRBV4-2 and TRBJ2-7; the D is unclear. This CDR3 region has 14 residues. The germline V gene has CDR1 LGHNA and CDR2 YNFKEQ. V lost 0 bases and J lost 0, with 6 bases in between. CDR3 nucleotides: TGTGCCAGCAGCCAAGACAGCAACTCCTACGAGCAGTACTTC. It yields the protein CASSQDSNSYEQYF.

The chain uses TRBV6-5 and TRBJ2-2; D unresolved. Germline values: CDR1 MNHEY, CDR2 SVGAGI. The CDR3 consists of 12 residues. The V and J ends lost 6 bases and 4 bases respectively, with 6 bases between them. For the CDR3, the DNA is TGTGCCAGCAGATCGACCACCGGGGAGCTGTTTTTT. Translation: CASRSTTGELFF.

CDR3 DNA sequence: TGTGCCAGCCACACGAGCTCCTATAATTCACCCCTCCACTTT. Residues: CASHTSSYNSPLHF. The chain joins TRBV28 to TRBJ1-6; no firm D call. The germline V and J ends were trimmed by 8 bases and 0 bases, with 8 bases remaining between them. Germline V gives CDR1 MDHEN, CDR2 SYDVKM. The CDR3 contains 14 residues.

This clonotype was counted many times. The rearrangement joins TRBV2 to TRBJ2-1, with TRBD2 identical over 12 bases. V shed 5 bases, J shed 5 bases, and the junction held 1 base outside the gene matches. The CDR3 extends over 14 amino acids. Germline V lookup: CDR1 SNHLY, CDR2 FYNNEI. The CDR3 nucleotides are TGTGCCAGCAGTAGACTAGCGGGAGACAATGAGCAGTTCTTC. Translation gives CASSRLAGDNEQFF. Combining the CDR3 with reference TRBV2 and TRBJ2-1 gives the whole variable domain EPEVTQTPSHQVTQMGQEVILRCVPISNHLYFYWYRQILGQKVEFLVSFYNNEISEKSEIFDDQFSVERPDGSNFTLKIRSTKLEDSAMYFCASSRLAGDNEQFFGPGTRLTVL.

The sample holds many counts of this clonotype. The gene calls are TRBV5-1 and TRBJ1-3; D is possibly TRBD1 (6 bases). The CDR3 spans 14 residues. V lost 4 bases to trimming and J lost 4 bases, with 12 bases between them. CDR1 SGHRS and CDR2 YFSETQ come from the germline V gene. CDR3 sequence (DNA): TGCGCCAGCAGCCCGGGGGCGCAGGGAAACACCATATATTTT. It specifies CASSPGAQGNTIYF.

This clonotype was seen at least ten times. The gene calls are TRBV6-5 and TRBJ2-5, with 9 nucleotides matching TRBD2. From germline, CDR1 is MNHEY and CDR2 SVGAGI. The CDR3 loop spans 14 amino acids. The V segment lost 2 bases and the J segment 5 bases; nucleotides outside the gene matches: 3. The CDR3 loop is CASSYGGGGETQYF. The CDR3 region has the DNA TGTGCCAGCAGTTACGGCGGGGGGGGTGAGACCCAGTACTTC.

In this sample, this clonotype turned up many times. This CDR3 reads CASSPRPPKVGIQYF. The CDR3 bases are TGTGCCAGCAGTCCAAGGCCCCCCAAGGTGGGCATTCAGTACTTC. This chain connects TRBV28 to TRBJ2-4, with D unresolved. The V end lost 5 bases, the J end lost 9 bases, and 20 bases lay between the germline ends. Germline V gives CDR1 MDHEN, CDR2 SYDVKM. The CDR3 is made up of 15 amino acids.

This clonotype was observed at least ten times. The gene calls are TRBV12-3 or TRBV12-4 and TRBJ2-7; 7 bases map to TRBD2. CDR3 size: 16 residues. J gave up 0 bases and V 2 bases, and 7 bases lay outside the gene matches. CDR3 region: CASSLYAGADSYEQYF. The CDR3 DNA is TGTGCCAGCAGTTTATATGCGGGAGCCGACTCCTACGAGCAGTACTTC.

CDR3: CASSPTGWEGNTEAFF. The CDR3 DNA reads TGTGCCAGCAGCCCTACAGGGTGGGAAGGAAACACTGAAGCTTTCTTT. This chain connects TRBV28 to TRBJ1-1; a weak D match, TRBD1 (6 bases). V was clipped by 6 bases and J by 2 bases, with 19 bases between them. Germline V lookup: CDR1 MDHEN, CDR2 SYDVKM. This CDR3 comprises 16 residues.

On this clonotype itself: Given a much more abundant clone one base away, this may be a read error. This chain joins TRBV12-3 or TRBV12-4 and TRBJ2-1, with 8 bases matching TRBD2. The CDR3 sequence is 16 residues long. CDR3 nucleotide sequence: TGTGTCAGCAGTTTAGTACTAGCGGTTTCCTACAATGAGCAGTTCTTC. Protein product: CVSSLVLAVSYNEQFF.

The genes are TRBV11-3 and TRBJ2-7; D remains unclear. V was shortened by 2 bases and J by 5 bases, with 10 bases between the two germline ends. The CDR3 runs 13 residues. Germline V gives CDR1 SGHNT, CDR2 YENEEA. This chain's CDR3 is CASSLNVMDEQYF. The DNA of the CDR3 is TGTGCCAGCAGCTTAAATGTTATGGACGAGCAGTACTTC.

The V gene is TRBV20-1, the J gene TRBJ2-5, with 11 nucleotides matching TRBD2. Germline CDR1 and CDR2: DFQATT and SNEGSKA (reference sequence). The CDR3 length is 15 residues. The V segment lost 2 bases and the J segment 1 base; nucleotides outside the gene matches: 3. The CDR3 sequence: CSARNSGGAQETQYF. The CDR3 nucleotides read TGCAGTGCTAGAAATAGCGGGGGGGCCCAAGAGACCCAGTACTTC.

This clonotype has only a few counts. The rearrangement uses TRBV10-2 and TRBJ2-7; D not certain. Germline V gene lookup returns CDR1 WSHSY and CDR2 SAAADI. The CDR3 has 14 residues. Trimming cost V 4 bases and J 2 bases, with 12 bases left between them. The CDR3 sequence is CASSGFTPTYEQYV. CDR3 coding DNA: TGCGCCAGCAGTGGATTCACACCAACCTACGAGCAGTACGTC.